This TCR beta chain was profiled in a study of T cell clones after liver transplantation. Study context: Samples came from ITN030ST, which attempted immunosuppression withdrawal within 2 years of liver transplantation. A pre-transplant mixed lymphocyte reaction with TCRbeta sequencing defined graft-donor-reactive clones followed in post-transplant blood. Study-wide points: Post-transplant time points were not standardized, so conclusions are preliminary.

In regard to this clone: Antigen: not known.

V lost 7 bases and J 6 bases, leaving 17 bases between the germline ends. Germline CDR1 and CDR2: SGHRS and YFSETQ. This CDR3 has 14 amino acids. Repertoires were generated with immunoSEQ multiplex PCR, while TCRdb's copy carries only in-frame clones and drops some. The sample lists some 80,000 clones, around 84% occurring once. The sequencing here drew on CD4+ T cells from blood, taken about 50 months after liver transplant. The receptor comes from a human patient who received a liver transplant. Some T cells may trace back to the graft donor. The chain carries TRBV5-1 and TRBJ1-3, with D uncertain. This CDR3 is CASGREGLENTIYF. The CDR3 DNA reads TGCGCCAGCGGTCGGGAGGGCCTCGAAAACACCATATATTTT.